The T cell receptor beta chain under discussion was sequenced for a study of post-analysis software for immune sequencing data. A word on this clonotype: What it binds is unknown.

Study-level points and caveats: Higher frequency in patients than in controls was seen for five TRBV segments, with TRBV5-6, TRBV5-1 and TRBV20-1 among them. Controls had significantly higher normalized Chao1 diversity than multiple sclerosis patients. F-measure co-clustering was strong for batch-matched samples.

Unique-molecular-identifier-tagged TCR beta cDNA libraries were used. There were 1 to 10 million T cells, and 510,000 or so cDNA molecules came from them. One entry per CDR3 protein results from TCRdb running MiXCR on the PCR reads. The sample shows about 460,000 distinct CDR3 sequences, less than 45% of them seen only once. There are 17 residues in the CDR3. Germline CDR1 is KGHDR and CDR2 is SFDVKD. The trim removed 3 bases at V and 4 bases at J, leaving 6 bases unmatched. The clonotype was recovered from a girl aged 5 to 17 with multiple sclerosis. V is TRBV24-1 and J is TRBJ2-1, with 12 bases fitting TRBD2. Sequenced input: blood. CDR3 region: CATSDIGLAGQYNEQFF. The CDR3 bases are TGTGCCACCAGTGATATTGGACTAGCGGGGCAGTACAATGAGCAGTTCTTC.